This is a list of T cell receptor beta chains from one sample in a study of blood T cells in healthy people across ages. TCRdb re-called the 5' RACE reads with MiXCR, one entry per CDR3 protein. The sample shows 500,000 to 700,000 distinct CDR3 sequences, approximately 30% of them seen only once. Material: blood. The receptors originated from a woman of 80 years or more in good health. Each CDR3 is given with its conserved first and last residue. The D gene is left open where the match is weak. Only part of the rows carry a size: once, few, many, or a class if the clone is expanded.

D gene	clone size	V gene	J gene	CDR3 protein	CDR3 DNA
-	few	TRBV28	TRBJ2-7	CSLGRLYNEQYF	TGCTCACTAGGGCGCTTGTACAATGAGCAGTACTTC
TRBD1	-	TRBV3-1	TRBJ1-1	CASSQVKGARTEAFF	TGTGCCAGCAGCCAAGTGAAGGGGGCGCGTACTGAAGCTTTCTTT
-	few	TRBV19	TRBJ2-4	CASSPGTAWRQNIQYF	TGTGCCAGTAGTCCCGGGACGGCCTGGAGGCAAAACATTCAGTACTTC
-	many	TRBV7-2	TRBJ2-7	CASSPRSGSSYEQYF	TGTGCCAGCAGCCCTCGGAGCGGCAGCTCCTACGAGCAGTACTTC
-	many	TRBV7-3	TRBJ2-2	CASSLLGGNTGELFF	TGTGCCAGCAGCTTATTAGGCGGGAACACCGGGGAGCTGTTTTTT
TRBD1	-	TRBV20-1	TRBJ1-2	CSARVFRDRGSYTF	TGCAGTGCTAGGGTCTTCCGGGACAGGGGGAGCTACACCTTC
-	many	TRBV20-1	TRBJ2-7	CSARDQAGSYEQYF	TGCAGTGCTAGAGATCAGGCAGGCTCCTACGAGCAGTACTTC
-	many	TRBV12-3/TRBV12-4	TRBJ2-7	CASSLQRSFSYEQYF	TGTGCCAGCAGTTTACAGAGGAGTTTTTCCTACGAGCAGTACTTC
-	many	TRBV3-1	TRBJ2-3	CASSLAGTGPSDTQYF	TGTGCCAGCAGCCTTGCCGGGACTGGACCCTCAGATACGCAGTATTTT
TRBD1	-	TRBV28	TRBJ1-5	CASSLRGPNQPQHF	TGTGCCAGCAGTTTAAGGGGGCCCAATCAGCCCCAGCATTTT
TRBD1	-	TRBV4-1	TRBJ1-2	CASSQDGGATGFNYGYTF	TGCGCCAGCAGCCAAGATGGGGGGGCGACAGGGTTCAACTATGGCTACACCTTC
-	many	TRBV7-8	TRBJ2-1	CASSLARAYNEQFF	TGTGCCAGCAGCTTAGCCAGGGCCTACAATGAGCAGTTCTTC
-	few	TRBV20-1	TRBJ1-1	CSASEQGFWNTEAFF	TGCAGTGCTAGCGAGCAGGGCTTTTGGAACACTGAAGCTTTCTTT
-	-	TRBV28	TRBJ1-1	CASLEGGSTYTEAFF	TGTGCCAGCCTGGAGGGGGGCTCTACCTACACTGAAGCTTTCTTT
TRBD1	few	TRBV27	TRBJ2-5	CASGTLQGVDETQYF	TGTGCCAGCGGGACCTTGCAGGGGGTTGACGAGACCCAGTACTTC